This T cell receptor (beta chain) stems from a study of blood T cell repertoires in COVID-19. In the study overall: Some COVID-19 samples were acute and others convalescent; all came from the United States, Italy and Spain. Sample material is recorded as cDNA or gDNA derived from T cells, B-cell-depleted T cells, or PBMCs.

Per the study methods: Quantification of nucleated cells was approximated via reference gene primer amplification. Profiled with immunoSEQ multiplex PCR; TCRdb holds only in-frame clones, not every one. That table gives V, J and clone size, and the DNA gave D and trimming. The table records 650,000 to 800,000 clones, about 87% of them present only once. This clone was recorded once. The CDR3 runs to 15 residues. The germline V gene encodes CDR1 PRHDT and CDR2 FYEKMQ (reference sequence). V lost 4 bases and J 2 bases, leaving 12 bases between the germline ends. The clonotype comes from a woman younger than 35 with acute or convalescent COVID-19. Material: peripheral blood. The chain recombines TRBV13 with TRBJ2-1; D might be TRBD2 (5 bases). As DNA, the CDR3 is TGTGCCAGCAGCTCCGGGCTAGCTACCTACAATGAGCAGTTCTTC. It specifies CASSSGLATYNEQFF.